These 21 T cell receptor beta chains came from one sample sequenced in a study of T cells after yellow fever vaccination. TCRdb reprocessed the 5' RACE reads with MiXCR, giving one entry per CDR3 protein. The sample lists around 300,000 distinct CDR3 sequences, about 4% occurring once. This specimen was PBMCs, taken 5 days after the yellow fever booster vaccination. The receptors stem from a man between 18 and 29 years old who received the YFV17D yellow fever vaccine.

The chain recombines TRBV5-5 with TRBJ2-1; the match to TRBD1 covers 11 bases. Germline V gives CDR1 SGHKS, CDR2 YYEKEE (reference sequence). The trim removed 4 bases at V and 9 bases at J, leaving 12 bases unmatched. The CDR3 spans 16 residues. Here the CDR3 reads CASSTSDRGRLGEQFF. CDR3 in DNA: TGTGCCAGCAGCACCTCGGACAGGGGGCGGTTAGGTGAGCAGTTCTTC.

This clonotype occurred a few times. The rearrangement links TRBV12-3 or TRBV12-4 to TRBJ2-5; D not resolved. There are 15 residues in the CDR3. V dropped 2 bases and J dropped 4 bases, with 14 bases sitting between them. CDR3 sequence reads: CASSLLRPATETQYF. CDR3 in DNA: TGTGCCAGCAGTTTACTACGGCCAGCCACAGAGACCCAGTACTTC.

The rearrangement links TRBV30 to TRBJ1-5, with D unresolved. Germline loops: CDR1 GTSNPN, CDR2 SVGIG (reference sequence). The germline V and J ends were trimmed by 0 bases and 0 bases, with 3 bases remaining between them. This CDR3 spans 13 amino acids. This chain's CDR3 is CAWSVDSNQPQHF. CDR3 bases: TGTGCCTGGAGTGTGGATAGCAATCAGCCCCAGCATTTT. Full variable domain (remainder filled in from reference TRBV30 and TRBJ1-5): SQTIHQWPATLVQPVGSPLSLECTVEGTSNPNLYWYRQAAGRGLQLLFYSVGIGQISSEVPQNLSASRPQDRQFILSSKKLLLSDSGFYLCAWSVDSNQPQHFGDGTRLSIL.

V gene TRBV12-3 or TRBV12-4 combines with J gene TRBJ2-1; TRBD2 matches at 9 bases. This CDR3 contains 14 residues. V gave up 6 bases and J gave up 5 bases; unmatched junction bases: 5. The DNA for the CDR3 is TGTGCCAGCAGGCGGGGGGGCGACAACAATGAGCAGTTCTTC. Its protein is CASRRGGDNNEQFF.

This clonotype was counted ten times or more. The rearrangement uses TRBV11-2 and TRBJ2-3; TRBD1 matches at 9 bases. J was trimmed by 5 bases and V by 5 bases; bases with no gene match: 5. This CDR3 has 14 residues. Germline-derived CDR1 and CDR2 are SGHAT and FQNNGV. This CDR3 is CASSLQGAIDTQYF. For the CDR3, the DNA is TGTGCCAGCAGCCTACAGGGGGCAATAGATACGCAGTATTTT.

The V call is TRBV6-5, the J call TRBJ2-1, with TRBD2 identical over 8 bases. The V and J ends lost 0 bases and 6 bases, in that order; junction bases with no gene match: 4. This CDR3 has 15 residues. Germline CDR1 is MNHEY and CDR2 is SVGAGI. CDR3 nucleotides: TGTGCCAGCAGTTACTCCGGGGGGGCGTTCAATGAGCAGTTCTTC. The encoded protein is CASSYSGGAFNEQFF.

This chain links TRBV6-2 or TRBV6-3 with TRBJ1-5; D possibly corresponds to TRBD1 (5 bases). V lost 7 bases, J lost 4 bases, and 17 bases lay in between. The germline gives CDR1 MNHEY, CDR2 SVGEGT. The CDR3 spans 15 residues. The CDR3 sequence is CASTLSTGVNQPQHF. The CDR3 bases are TGTGCCAGCACCCTTTCGACGGGGGTAAATCAGCCCCAGCATTTT.

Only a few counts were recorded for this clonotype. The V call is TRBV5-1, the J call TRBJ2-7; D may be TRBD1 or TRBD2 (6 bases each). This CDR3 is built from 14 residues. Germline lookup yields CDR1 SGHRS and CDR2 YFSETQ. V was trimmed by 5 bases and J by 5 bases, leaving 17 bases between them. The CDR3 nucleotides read TGCGCCAGCAGACTAGCACAGGGACAAGACGAGCAGTACTTC. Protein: CASRLAQGQDEQYF.

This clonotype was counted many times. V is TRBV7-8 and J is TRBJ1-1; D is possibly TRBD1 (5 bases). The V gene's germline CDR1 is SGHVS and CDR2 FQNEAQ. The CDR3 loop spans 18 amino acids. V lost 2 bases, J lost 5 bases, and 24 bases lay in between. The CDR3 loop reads CASSLMANQGRSGTEAFF. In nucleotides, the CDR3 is TGTGCCAGCAGCTTAATGGCAAACCAGGGAAGGTCTGGAACTGAAGCTTTCTTT. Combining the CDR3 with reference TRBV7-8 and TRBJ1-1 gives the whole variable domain GAGVSQSPRYKVAKRGQDVALRCDPISGHVSLFWYQQALGQGPEFLTYFQNEAQLDKSGLPSDRFFAERPEGSVSTLKIQRTQQEDSAVYLCASSLMANQGRSGTEAFFGQGTRLTVV.

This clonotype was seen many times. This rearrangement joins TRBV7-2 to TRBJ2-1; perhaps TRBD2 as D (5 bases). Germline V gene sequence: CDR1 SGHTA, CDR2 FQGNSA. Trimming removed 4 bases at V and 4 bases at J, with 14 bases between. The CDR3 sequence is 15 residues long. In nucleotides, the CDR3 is TGTGCCAGCAGCTCAGACTATGGGTCATACAATGAGCAGTTCTTC. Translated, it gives CASSSDYGSYNEQFF.

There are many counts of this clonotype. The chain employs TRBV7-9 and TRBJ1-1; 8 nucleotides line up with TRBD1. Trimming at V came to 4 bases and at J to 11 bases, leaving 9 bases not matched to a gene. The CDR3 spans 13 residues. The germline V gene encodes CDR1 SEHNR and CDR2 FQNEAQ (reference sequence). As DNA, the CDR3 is TGTGCCAGCAGCTACCTCGGACAGGGTTTTGCTTTCTTT. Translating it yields CASSYLGQGFAFF. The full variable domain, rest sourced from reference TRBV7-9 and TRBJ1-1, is DTGVSQNPRHKITKRGQNVTFRCDPISEHNRLYWYRQTLGQGPEFLTYFQNEAQLEKSRLLSDRFSAERPKGSFSTLEIQRTEQGDSAMYLCASSYLGQGFAFFGQGTRLTVV.

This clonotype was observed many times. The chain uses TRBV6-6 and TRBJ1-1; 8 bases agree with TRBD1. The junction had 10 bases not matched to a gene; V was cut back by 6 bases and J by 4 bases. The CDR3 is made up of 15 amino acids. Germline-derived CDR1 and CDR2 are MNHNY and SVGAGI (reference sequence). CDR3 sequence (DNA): TGTGCCAGCAGCCAAACAGGACAGGGAGGCACTGAAGCTTTCTTT. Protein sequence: CASSQTGQGGTEAFF.

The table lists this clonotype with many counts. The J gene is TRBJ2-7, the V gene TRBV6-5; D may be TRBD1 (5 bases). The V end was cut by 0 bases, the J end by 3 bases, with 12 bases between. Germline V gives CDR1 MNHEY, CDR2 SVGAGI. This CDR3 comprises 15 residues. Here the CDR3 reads CASSYSPGLIYEQYF. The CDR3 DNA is TGTGCCAGCAGTTACTCGCCAGGGCTTATCTACGAGCAGTACTTC.

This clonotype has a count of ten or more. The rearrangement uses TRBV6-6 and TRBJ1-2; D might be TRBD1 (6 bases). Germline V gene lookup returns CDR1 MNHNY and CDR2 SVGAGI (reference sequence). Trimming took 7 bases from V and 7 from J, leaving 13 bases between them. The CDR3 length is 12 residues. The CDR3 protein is CASTRTALGYTF. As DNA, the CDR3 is TGTGCCAGCACCAGGACAGCACTTGGCTACACCTTC.

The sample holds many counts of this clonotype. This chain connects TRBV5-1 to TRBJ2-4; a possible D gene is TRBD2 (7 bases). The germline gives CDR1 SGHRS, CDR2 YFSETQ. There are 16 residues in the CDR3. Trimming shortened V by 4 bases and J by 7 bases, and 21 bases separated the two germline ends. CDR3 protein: CASSGGGASLSNIQYF. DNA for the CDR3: TGCGCCAGCAGCGGAGGGGGGGCCTCCCTAAGTAACATTCAGTACTTC.

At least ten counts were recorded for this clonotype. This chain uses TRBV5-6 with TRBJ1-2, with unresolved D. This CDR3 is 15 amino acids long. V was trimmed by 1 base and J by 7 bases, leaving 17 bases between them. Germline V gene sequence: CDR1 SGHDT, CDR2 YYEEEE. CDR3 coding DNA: TGTGCCAGCAGCTTGTTGGGCGGAATGGGTTTTGGCTACACCTTC. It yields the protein CASSLLGGMGFGYTF.

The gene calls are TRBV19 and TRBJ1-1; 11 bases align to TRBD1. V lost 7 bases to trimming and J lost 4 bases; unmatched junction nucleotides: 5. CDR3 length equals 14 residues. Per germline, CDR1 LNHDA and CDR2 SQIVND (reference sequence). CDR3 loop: CASKAGTGGTEAFF. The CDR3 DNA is TGTGCCAGTAAGGCCGGGACAGGGGGCACTGAAGCTTTCTTT.

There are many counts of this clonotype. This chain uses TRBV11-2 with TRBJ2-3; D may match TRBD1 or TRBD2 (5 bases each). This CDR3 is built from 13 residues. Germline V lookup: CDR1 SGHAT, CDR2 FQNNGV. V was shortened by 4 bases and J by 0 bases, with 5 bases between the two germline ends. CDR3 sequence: CASSWDSTDTQYF. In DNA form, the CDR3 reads TGTGCCAGCAGCTGGGACAGCACAGATACGCAGTATTTT.

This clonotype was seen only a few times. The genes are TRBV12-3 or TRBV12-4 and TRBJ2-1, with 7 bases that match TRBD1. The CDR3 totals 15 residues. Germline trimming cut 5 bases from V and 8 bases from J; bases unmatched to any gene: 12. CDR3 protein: CASSRPRGRADEQFF. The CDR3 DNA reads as TGTGCCAGCAGTCGCCCGAGGGGGCGGGCAGATGAGCAGTTCTTC.

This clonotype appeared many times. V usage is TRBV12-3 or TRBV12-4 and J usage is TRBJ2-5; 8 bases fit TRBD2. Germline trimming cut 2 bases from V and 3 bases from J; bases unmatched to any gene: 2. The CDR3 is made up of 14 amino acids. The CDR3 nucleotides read TGTGCCAGCAGTTTATACGGGGGGGAAGAGACCCAGTACTTC. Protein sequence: CASSLYGGEETQYF.

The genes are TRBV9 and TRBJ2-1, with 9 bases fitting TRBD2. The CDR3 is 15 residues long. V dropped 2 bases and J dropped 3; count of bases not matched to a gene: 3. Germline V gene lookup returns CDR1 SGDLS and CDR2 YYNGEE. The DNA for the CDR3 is TGTGCCAGCAGCGTTAGCGGGGGCGGCTACAATGAGCAGTTCTTC. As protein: CASSVSGGGYNEQFF.